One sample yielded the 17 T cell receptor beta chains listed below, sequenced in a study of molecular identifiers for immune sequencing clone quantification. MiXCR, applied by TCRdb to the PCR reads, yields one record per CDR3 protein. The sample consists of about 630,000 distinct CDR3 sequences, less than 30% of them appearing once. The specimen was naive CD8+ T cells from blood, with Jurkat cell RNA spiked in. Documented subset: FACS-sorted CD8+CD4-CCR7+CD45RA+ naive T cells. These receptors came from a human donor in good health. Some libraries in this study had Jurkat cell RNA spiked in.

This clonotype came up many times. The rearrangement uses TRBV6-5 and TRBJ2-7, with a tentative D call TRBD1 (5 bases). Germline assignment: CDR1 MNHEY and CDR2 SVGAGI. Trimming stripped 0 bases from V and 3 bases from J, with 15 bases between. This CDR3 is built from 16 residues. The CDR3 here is CASSYSSGQGIYEQYF. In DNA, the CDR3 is TGTGCCAGCAGTTACTCGAGTGGCCAGGGAATCTACGAGCAGTACTTC.

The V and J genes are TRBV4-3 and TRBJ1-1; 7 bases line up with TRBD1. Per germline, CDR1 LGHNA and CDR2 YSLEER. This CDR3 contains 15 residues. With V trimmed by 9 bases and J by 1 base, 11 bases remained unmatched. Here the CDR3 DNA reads TGCGCCAGGAGCTATTGGGAGGGGGCGAACACTGAAGCTTTCTTT. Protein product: CARSYWEGANTEAFF.

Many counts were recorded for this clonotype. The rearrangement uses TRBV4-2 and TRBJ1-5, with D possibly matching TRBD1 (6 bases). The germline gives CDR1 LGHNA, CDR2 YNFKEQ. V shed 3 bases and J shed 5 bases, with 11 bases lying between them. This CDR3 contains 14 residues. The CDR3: CASSQGAPDQPQHF. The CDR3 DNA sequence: TGTGCCAGCAGCCAGGGGGCCCCGGATCAGCCCCAGCATTTT.

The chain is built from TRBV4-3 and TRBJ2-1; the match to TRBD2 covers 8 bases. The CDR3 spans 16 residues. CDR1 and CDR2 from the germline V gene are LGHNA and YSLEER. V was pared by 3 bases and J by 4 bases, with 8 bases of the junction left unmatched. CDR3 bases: TGCGCCAGCAGCCAGAGCGGGACTAGGAAGTACAATGAGCAGTTCTTC. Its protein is CASSQSGTRKYNEQFF.

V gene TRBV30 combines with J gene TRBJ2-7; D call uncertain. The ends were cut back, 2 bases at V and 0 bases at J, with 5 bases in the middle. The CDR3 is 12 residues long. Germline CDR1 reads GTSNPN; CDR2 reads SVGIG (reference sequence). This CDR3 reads CAWSSNSYEQYF. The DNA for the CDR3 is TGTGCCTGGAGTTCAAACTCCTACGAGCAGTACTTC.

The CDR3: CASGGTSGANEQFF. CDR3 nucleotides: TGTGCCAGCGGCGGGACTAGCGGGGCAAATGAGCAGTTCTTC. This chain connects TRBV11-2 to TRBJ2-1; 13 bases align to TRBD2. Germline V lookup: CDR1 SGHAT, CDR2 FQNNGV. The J segment lost 7 bases and the V segment lost 8 bases, leaving 5 bases of the junction unmatched. The CDR3 is 14 residues long.

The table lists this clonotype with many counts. The CDR3 nucleotides read TGCAGCGTTGAGTATGTCGGGACAGAAACGTTGGGCTACACCTTC. Translation gives CSVEYVGTETLGYTF. The J gene is TRBJ1-2, the V gene TRBV29-1; TRBD1 matches at 7 bases. The CDR3 loop spans 15 amino acids. Germline V lookup: CDR1 SQVTM, CDR2 ANQGSEA. Germline trimming cut 3 bases from V and 8 bases from J; bases unmatched to any gene: 15. Variable domain in full (rest from reference TRBV29-1 and TRBJ1-2): SAVISQKPSRDICQRGTSLTIQCQVDSQVTMMFWYRQQPGQSLTLIATANQGSEATYESGFVIDKFPISRPNLTFSTLTVSNMSPEDSSIYLCSVEYVGTETLGYTFGSGTRLTVV.

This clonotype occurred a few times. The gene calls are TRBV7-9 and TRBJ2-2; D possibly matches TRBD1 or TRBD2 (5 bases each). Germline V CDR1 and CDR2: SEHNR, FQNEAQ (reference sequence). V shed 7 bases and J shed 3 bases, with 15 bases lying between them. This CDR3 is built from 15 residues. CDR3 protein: CASTGPRGDTGELFF. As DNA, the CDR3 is TGTGCCAGCACCGGGCCCCGGGGCGACACCGGGGAGCTGTTTTTT.

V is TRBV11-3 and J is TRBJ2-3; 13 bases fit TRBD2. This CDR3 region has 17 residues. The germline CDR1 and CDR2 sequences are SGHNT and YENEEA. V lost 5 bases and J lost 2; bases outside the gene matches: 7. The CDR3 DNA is TGTGCCAGCAGCCGACGGACTAGCGGGGGCACCACAGATACGCAGTATTTT. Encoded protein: CASSRRTSGGTTDTQYF.

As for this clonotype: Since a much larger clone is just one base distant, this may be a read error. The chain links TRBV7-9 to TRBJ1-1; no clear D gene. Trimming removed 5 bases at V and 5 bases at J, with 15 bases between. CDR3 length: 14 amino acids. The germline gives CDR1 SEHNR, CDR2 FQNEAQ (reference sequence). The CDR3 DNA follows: TGTGCCAGCAGCGCAGCTCAGGTGCTGACTGAAGCTTTCTTT. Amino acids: CASSAAQVLTEAFF.

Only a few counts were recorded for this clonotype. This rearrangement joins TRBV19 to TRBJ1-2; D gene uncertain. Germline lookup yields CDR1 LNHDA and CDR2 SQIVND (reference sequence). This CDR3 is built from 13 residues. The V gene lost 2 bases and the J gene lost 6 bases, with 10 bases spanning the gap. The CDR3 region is CASSISVTNGYTF. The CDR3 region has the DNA TGTGCCAGTAGTATATCCGTGACTAATGGCTACACCTTC.

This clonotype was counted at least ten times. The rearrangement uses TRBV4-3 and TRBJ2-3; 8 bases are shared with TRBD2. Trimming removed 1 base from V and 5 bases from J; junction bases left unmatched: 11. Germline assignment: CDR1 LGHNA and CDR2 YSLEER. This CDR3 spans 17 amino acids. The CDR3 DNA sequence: TGCGCCAGCAGCCAAGCTCGCTTCGGGAGGGCCAAAGATACGCAGTATTTT. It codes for CASSQARFGRAKDTQYF.

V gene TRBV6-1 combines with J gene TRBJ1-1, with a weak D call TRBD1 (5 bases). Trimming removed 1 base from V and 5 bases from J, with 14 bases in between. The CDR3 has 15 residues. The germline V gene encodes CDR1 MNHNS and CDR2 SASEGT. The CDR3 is CASSEGLGEWTEAFF. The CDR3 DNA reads TGTGCCAGCAGTGAAGGACTAGGGGAGTGGACTGAAGCTTTCTTT.

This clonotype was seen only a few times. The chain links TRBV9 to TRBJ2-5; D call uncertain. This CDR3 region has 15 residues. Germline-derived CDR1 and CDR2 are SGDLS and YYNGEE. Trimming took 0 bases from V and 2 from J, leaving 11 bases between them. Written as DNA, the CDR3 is TGTGCCAGCAGCGTAGAGGCGAAGAGTCAAGAGACCCAGTACTTC. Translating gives CASSVEAKSQETQYF.

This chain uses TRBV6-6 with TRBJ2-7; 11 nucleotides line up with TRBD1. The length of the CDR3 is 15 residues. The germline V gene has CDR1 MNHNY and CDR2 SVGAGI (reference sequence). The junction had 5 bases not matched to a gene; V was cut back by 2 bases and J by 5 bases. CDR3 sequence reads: CASSYGQGAQDEQYF. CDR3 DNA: TGTGCCAGCAGTTACGGACAGGGGGCGCAGGACGAGCAGTACTTC.

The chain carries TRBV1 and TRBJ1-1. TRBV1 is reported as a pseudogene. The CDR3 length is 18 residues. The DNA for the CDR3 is TGCACCAGCAGCCCGAGTCAGCTGCATTACCTCATGAACACTGAAGCTTTCTTT. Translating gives CTSSPSQLHYLMNTEAFF.

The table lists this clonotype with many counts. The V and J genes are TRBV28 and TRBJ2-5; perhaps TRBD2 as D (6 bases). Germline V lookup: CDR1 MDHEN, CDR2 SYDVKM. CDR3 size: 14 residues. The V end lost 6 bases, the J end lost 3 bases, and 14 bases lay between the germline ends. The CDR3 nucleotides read TGTGCCAGCAGGCCGACTAGGCCCGAAGAGACCCAGTACTTC. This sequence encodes CASRPTRPEETQYF.